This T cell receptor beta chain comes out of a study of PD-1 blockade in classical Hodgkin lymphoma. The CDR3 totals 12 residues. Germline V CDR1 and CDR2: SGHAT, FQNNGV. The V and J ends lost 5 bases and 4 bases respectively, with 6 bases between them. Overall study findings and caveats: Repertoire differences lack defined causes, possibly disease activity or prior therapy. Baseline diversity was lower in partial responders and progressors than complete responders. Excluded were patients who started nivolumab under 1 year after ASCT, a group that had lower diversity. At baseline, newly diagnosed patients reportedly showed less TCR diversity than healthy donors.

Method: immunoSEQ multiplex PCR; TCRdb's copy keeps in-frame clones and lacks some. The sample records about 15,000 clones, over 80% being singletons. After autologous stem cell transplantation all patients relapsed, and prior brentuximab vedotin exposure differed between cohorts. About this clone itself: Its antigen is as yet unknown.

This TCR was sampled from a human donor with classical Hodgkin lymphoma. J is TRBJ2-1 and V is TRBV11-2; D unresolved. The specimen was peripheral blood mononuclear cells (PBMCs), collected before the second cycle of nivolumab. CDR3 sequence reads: CASSQRYNEQFF. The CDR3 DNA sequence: TGTGCCAGCAGCCAACGATACAATGAGCAGTTCTTC.